This T cell receptor beta chain was captured in a study of T cell responses to AZD1222 COVID-19 vaccine. Germline-derived CDR1 and CDR2 are SGHTA and FQGNSA. The CDR3 has 15 amino acids. Between the trimmed V and J ends, which lost 5 bases and 1 base, there was a span of 11 bases. TCRdb keeps only in-frame clones here, not all; method: immunoSEQ multiplex PCR. The repertoire holds 150,000 to 190,000 clones, with about nine tenths as singletons. In its sample, this clone was seen a few times. Antigen specificity is unknown. Whole-study results and caveats: Most donors were white British, females outnumbered males, and clonal diversity was possibly underestimated.

The chain uses TRBV7-2 and TRBJ2-2; a weak D match, TRBD2 (6 bases). The source was peripheral blood, collected 28 days after the second AZD1222 dose. This clonotype originated in an adult who received the AZD1222 COVID-19 vaccine. The CDR3 reads CASSQDGRNTGELFF. In DNA form, the CDR3 reads TGTGCCAGCAGCCAGGACGGGAGGAACACCGGGGAGCTGTTTTTT. The full variable domain, rest sourced from reference TRBV7-2 and TRBJ2-2, is GAGVSQSPSNKVTEKGKDVELRCDPISGHTALYWYRQSLGQGLEFLIYFQGNSAPDKSGLPSDRFSAERTGGSVSTLTIQRTQQEDSAVYLCASSQDGRNTGELFFGEGSRLTVL.